The present TCR beta chain was sequenced within a study of cytomegalovirus exposure and HLA in healthy donors. Study-wide points: 150 or so TCR beta chains were listed as cytomegalovirus-associated. The authors reported that TCR beta sequences could predict HLA-A and HLA-B alleles. These predictions were accurate for most subjects in the first cohort. As a later analysis showed, several of the most significant clusters appeared to be linked to common viral pathogens.

V was shortened by 3 bases and J by 5 bases, with 13 bases between the two germline ends. The CDR3 consists of 14 residues. CDR1 is MGHDK and CDR2 is SYGVNS in the germline V gene. 60 Vbeta and 13 Jbeta primers were used in PCR. The repertoire was sequenced with immunoSEQ multiplex PCR; TCRdb's copy has only in-frame clones and lacks some. The table shows roughly 100,000 clones, with around 82% occurring only once. Comment on this clone: The antigen remains undetermined.

The genes are TRBV25-1 and TRBJ2-5; D is unresolved. The sequenced sample consisted of PBMCs. This TCR derives from a man aged 45-65 years in good health and CMV-seronegative. CDR3 coding DNA: TGTGCCAGCAGTGACGTTCTCCAACAGGAGACCCAGTACTTC. Amino acids: CASSDVLQQETQYF.